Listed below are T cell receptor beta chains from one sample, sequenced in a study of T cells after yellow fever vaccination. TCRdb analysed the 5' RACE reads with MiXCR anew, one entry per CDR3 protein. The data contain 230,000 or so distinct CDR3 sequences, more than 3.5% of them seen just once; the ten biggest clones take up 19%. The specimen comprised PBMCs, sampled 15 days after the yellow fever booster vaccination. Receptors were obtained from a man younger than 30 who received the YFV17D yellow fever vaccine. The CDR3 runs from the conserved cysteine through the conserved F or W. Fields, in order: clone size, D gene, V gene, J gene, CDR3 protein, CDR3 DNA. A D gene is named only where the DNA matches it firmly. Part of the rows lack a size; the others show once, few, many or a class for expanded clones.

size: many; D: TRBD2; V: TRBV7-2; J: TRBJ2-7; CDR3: CASTETSGTYEQYF; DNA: TGTGCCAGCACCGAGACTAGCGGAACCTACGAGCAGTACTTC
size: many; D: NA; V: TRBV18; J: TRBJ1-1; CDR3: CASSPPSDTEAFF; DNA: TGTGCCAGCTCACCACCGTCGGACACTGAAGCTTTCTTT
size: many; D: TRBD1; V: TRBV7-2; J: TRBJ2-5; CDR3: CASSLGGQGMGETQYF; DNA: TGTGCCAGCAGCCTCGGGGGACAGGGGATGGGGGAGACCCAGTACTTC
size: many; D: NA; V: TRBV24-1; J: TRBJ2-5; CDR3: CATSDRDSSAQYF; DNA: TGTGCCACCAGTGATCGGGACTCGTCGGCCCAGTACTTC
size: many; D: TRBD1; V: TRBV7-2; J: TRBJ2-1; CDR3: CASSLDRETHNEQFF; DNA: TGTGCCAGCAGCTTGGACAGGGAGACCCACAATGAGCAGTTCTTC
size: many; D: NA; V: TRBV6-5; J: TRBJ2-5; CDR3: CASGGRETQYF; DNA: TGTGCCAGCGGGGGTCGAGAGACCCAGTACTTC
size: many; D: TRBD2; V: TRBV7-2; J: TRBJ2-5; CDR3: CASSRGGEIWETQYF; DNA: TGTGCCAGCAGCCGTGGGGGGGAAATATGGGAGACCCAGTACTTC
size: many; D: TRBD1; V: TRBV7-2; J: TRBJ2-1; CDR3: CASSFDRGGNEQFF; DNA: TGTGCCAGCAGCTTTGACAGGGGTGGGAATGAGCAGTTCTTC
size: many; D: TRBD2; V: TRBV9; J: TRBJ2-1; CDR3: CASSGSGGYNEQFF; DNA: TGTGCCAGCAGTGGGAGCGGGGGATACAATGAGCAGTTCTTC
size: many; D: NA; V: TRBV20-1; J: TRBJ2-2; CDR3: CSARDLQLNTGELFF; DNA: TGCAGTGCTAGAGATTTACAGCTGAACACCGGGGAGCTGTTTTTT
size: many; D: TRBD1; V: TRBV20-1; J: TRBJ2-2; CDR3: CSARIPGQESTGELFF; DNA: TGCAGTGCTAGGATACCGGGACAGGAATCCACCGGGGAGCTGTTTTTT
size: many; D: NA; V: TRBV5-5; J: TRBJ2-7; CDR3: CASSLWGQGGYEQYF; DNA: TGTGCCAGCAGCTTGTGGGGTCAGGGCGGTTACGAGCAGTACTTC
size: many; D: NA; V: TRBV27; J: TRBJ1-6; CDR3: CASSFLSSPLHF; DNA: TGTGCCAGCAGTTTCTTAAGTTCACCCCTCCACTTT
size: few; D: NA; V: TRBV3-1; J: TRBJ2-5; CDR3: CASSQDRRATQYF; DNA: TGTGCCAGCAGCCAAGATCGGAGAGCGACCCAGTACTTC
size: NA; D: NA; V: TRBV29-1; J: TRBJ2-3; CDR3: CSVGTVGKGRTDTQYF; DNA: TGCAGCGTTGGGACCGTCGGGAAAGGGCGCACAGATACGCAGTATTTT
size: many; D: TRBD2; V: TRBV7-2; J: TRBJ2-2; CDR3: CASSWGFGAGGPVGELFF; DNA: TGTGCCAGCAGCTGGGGGTTCGGAGCGGGGGGGCCGGTCGGGGAGCTGTTTTTT
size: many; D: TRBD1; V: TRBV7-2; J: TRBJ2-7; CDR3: CASSLGDRDKAEQYF; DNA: TGTGCCAGCAGCTTAGGGGACAGGGATAAGGCCGAGCAGTACTTC
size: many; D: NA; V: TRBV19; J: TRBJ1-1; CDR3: CASSRQAFEAFF; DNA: TGTGCCAGTAGTCGACAGGCCTTTGAAGCTTTCTTT
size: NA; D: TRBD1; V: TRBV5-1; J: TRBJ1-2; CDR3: CASSFTGENGYTF; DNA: TGCGCCAGCAGCTTCACAGGGGAGAATGGCTACACCTTC
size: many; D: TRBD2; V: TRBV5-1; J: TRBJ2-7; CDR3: CASSYLAGNYEQYF; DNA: TGCGCCAGCAGCTACCTAGCGGGGAACTACGAGCAGTACTTC
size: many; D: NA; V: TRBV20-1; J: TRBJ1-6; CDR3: CSASAEGAYNSPLHF; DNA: TGCAGTGCCTCGGCCGAAGGGGCCTATAATTCACCCCTCCACTTT
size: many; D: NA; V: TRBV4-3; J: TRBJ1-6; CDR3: CASSQERWEGSPLHF; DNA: TGCGCCAGCAGCCAAGAACGGTGGGAAGGTTCACCCCTCCACTTT
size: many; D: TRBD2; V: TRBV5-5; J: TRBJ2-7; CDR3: CASSPMGLAGLGDYEQYF; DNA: TGTGCCAGCAGCCCGATGGGGCTAGCGGGGTTAGGGGACTACGAGCAGTACTTC
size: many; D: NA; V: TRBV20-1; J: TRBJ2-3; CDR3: CSAREKGRGPTATTDTQYF; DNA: TGCAGTGCTAGAGAGAAAGGTCGGGGCCCCACCGCCACCACAGATACGCAGTATTTT
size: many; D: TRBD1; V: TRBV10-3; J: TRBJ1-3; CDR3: CATRDSNSGNTIYF; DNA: TGTGCCACCCGGGACAGCAATTCTGGAAACACCATATATTTT
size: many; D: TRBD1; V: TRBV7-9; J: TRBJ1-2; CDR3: CASSSTTGGGYHRGGYTF; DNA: TGTGCCAGCAGCTCCACCACAGGGGGCGGGTACCATCGCGGTGGCTACACCTTC
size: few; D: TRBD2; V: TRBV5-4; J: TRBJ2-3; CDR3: CASSRQGLAGGSHSTDTQYF; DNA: TGTGCCAGCAGCCGACAAGGACTAGCGGGGGGGTCCCATAGCACAGATACGCAGTATTTT
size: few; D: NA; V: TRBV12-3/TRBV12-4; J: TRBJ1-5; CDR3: CASSPRPQSTLNQPQHF; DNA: TGTGCCAGCAGTCCCCGGCCCCAAAGCACCCTCAATCAGCCCCAGCATTTT
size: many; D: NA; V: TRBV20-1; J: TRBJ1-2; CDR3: CSASPRGVYGYTF; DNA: TGCAGTGCTAGCCCTCGGGGGGTCTATGGCTACACCTTC
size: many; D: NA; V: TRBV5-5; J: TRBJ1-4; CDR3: CASSLVGEKLFF; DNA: TGTGCCAGCAGCTTGGTTGGTGAAAAACTGTTTTTT
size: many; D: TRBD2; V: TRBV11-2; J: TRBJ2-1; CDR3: CASSPTSGVKDEQFF; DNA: TGTGCCAGCAGCCCGACTAGCGGGGTAAAGGATGAGCAGTTCTTC
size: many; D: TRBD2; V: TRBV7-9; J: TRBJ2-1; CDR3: CASSVLAGGPLWNEQFF; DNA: TGTGCCAGCAGCGTACTAGCGGGGGGGCCTCTGTGGAATGAGCAGTTCTTC
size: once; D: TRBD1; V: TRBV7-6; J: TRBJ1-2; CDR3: CASSLDLAGGHGYTF; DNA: TGTGCCAGCAGCTTAGATTTAGCAGGGGGACATGGCTACACCTTC
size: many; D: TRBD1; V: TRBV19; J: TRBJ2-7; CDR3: CASSIGTGEQYF; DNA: TGTGCCAGTAGTATCGGGACAGGCGAGCAGTACTTC
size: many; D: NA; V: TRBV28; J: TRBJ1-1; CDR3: CASSLWTANTEAFF; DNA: TGTGCCAGCAGTTTATGGACGGCGAACACTGAAGCTTTCTTT
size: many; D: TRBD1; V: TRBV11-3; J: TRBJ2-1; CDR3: CASSDGTGPNYNEQFF; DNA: TGTGCCAGCAGCGACGGGACAGGTCCTAATTACAATGAGCAGTTCTTC
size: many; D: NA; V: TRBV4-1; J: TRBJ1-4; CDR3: CASSPRGGGAGRGEKLFF; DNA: TGCGCCAGCAGCCCCCGAGGGGGGGGCGCAGGTAGAGGTGAAAAACTGTTTTTT
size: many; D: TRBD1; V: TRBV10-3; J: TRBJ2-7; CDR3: CAISDSGGYEQYF; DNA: TGTGCCATCAGTGACTCAGGGGGCTACGAGCAGTACTTC
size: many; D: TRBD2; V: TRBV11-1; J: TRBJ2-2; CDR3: CASSPAGDGELFF; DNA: TGTGCCAGCAGCCCAGCGGGGGACGGGGAGCTGTTTTTT
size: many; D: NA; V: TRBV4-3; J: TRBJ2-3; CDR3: CASSQEWQDGGTDTQYF; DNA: TGCGCCAGCAGCCAAGAATGGCAGGATGGGGGCACAGATACGCAGTATTTT
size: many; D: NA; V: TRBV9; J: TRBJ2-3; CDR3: CASSVGGRGTDTQYF; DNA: TGTGCCAGCAGCGTAGGAGGGAGAGGGACAGATACGCAGTATTTT
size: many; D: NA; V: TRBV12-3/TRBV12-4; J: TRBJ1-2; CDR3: CASSPGSFYGYTF; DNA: TGTGCCAGCAGTCCCGGCTCTTTCTATGGCTACACCTTC
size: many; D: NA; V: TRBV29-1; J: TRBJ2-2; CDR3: CSVEAQLNTGELFF; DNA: TGCAGCGTTGAAGCCCAACTGAACACCGGGGAGCTGTTTTTT
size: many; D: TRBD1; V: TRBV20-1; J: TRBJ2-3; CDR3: CSARVGTGYDTDTQYF; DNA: TGCAGTGCTAGAGTAGGGACAGGTTACGACACAGATACGCAGTATTTT
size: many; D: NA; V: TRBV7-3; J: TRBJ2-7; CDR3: CASSPGANTYEQYF; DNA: TGTGCCAGCAGCCCTGGGGCAAATACCTACGAGCAGTACTTC
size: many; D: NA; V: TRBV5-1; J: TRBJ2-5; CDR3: CASSWQADQETQYF; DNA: TGCGCCAGCAGCTGGCAAGCGGACCAAGAGACCCAGTACTTC
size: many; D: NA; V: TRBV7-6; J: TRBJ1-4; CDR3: CASGVSPRGGEKLFF; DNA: TGTGCCAGCGGCGTCTCTCCGCGTGGTGGGGAAAAACTGTTTTTT
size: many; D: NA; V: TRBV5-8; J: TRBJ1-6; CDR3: CASSGGFNYNSPLHF; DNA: TGTGCCAGCAGCGGGGGATTTAACTATAATTCACCCCTCCACTTT
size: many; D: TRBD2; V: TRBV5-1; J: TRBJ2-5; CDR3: CASSPGTSGAQETQYF; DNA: TGCGCCAGCAGCCCCGGGACTAGCGGGGCCCAAGAGACCCAGTACTTC